The next 2 T cell receptor beta chains were all read from a single sample in a study of T cells in Graves' hyperthyroidism and ophthalmopathy. RNA transcripts served as the template for amplifying TCR beta CDR3 regions. With the HTBI primer set, the TCR CDR3 went through a first round of RT-PCR. MiXCR, applied by TCRdb to the multiplex PCR reads, yields one record per CDR3 protein. The profile shows about 760,000 distinct CDR3 sequences, 30% to 40% of them singletons. The sequenced sample was blood. These receptors originate from a woman aged 40 to 50 with Graves' hyperthyroidism.

The sample holds many counts of this clonotype. The gene calls are TRBV4-2 and TRBJ1-5; D is unresolved. The CDR3 has 14 amino acids. The V and J ends lost 0 bases and 10 bases respectively, with 13 bases between them. CDR1 and CDR2 from the germline V gene are LGHNA and YNFKEQ. In DNA form, the CDR3 reads TGTGCCAGCAGCCAAGATCAGGTCCCTCAACCCCAGCATTTT. Its protein is CASSQDQVPQPQHF.

This clonotype showed up just once. This chain links TRBV12-5 with TRBJ2-2, with D tentatively TRBD1 (6 bases). From germline, CDR1 is LGHNT and CDR2 FRNRAP. This CDR3 comprises 15 residues. V lost 3 bases and J 1 base, leaving 9 bases between the germline ends. The CDR3 region is CASGFRQENTGELFF. CDR3 in DNA: TGTGCTAGTGGTTTCCGACAGGAGAACACCGGGGAGCTGTTTTTT.